This T cell receptor beta chain stems from a study of sequential checkpoint blockade in melanoma. Deletions cut 3 bases from V and 1 base from J, with 9 bases between. CDR1 and CDR2 from the germline V gene are MNHEY and SMNVEV (reference sequence). There are 14 residues in the CDR3. Treatment meaning: randomized to nivolumab then ipilimumab (arm A) or the reverse (arm B). No patient had prior DNA-damaging chemotherapy. The protocol was immunoSEQ multiplex PCR, while the TCRdb copy is restricted to in-frame clones and leaves out a portion. The repertoire consists of roughly 20,000 clones, with about 83% occurring once and the leading ten covering just over 35%.

The chain has TRBV27 and TRBJ1-2; D is ambiguous. The source is a human donor with melanoma. The sample was CD8+ T cells sorted from blood (inferred from file names), taken from a patient given nivolumab and ipilimumab in sequence. CDR3 sequence: CASSFVPSNYGYTF. The CDR3 DNA reads TGTGCCAGCAGTTTTGTACCGAGTAACTATGGCTACACCTTC.